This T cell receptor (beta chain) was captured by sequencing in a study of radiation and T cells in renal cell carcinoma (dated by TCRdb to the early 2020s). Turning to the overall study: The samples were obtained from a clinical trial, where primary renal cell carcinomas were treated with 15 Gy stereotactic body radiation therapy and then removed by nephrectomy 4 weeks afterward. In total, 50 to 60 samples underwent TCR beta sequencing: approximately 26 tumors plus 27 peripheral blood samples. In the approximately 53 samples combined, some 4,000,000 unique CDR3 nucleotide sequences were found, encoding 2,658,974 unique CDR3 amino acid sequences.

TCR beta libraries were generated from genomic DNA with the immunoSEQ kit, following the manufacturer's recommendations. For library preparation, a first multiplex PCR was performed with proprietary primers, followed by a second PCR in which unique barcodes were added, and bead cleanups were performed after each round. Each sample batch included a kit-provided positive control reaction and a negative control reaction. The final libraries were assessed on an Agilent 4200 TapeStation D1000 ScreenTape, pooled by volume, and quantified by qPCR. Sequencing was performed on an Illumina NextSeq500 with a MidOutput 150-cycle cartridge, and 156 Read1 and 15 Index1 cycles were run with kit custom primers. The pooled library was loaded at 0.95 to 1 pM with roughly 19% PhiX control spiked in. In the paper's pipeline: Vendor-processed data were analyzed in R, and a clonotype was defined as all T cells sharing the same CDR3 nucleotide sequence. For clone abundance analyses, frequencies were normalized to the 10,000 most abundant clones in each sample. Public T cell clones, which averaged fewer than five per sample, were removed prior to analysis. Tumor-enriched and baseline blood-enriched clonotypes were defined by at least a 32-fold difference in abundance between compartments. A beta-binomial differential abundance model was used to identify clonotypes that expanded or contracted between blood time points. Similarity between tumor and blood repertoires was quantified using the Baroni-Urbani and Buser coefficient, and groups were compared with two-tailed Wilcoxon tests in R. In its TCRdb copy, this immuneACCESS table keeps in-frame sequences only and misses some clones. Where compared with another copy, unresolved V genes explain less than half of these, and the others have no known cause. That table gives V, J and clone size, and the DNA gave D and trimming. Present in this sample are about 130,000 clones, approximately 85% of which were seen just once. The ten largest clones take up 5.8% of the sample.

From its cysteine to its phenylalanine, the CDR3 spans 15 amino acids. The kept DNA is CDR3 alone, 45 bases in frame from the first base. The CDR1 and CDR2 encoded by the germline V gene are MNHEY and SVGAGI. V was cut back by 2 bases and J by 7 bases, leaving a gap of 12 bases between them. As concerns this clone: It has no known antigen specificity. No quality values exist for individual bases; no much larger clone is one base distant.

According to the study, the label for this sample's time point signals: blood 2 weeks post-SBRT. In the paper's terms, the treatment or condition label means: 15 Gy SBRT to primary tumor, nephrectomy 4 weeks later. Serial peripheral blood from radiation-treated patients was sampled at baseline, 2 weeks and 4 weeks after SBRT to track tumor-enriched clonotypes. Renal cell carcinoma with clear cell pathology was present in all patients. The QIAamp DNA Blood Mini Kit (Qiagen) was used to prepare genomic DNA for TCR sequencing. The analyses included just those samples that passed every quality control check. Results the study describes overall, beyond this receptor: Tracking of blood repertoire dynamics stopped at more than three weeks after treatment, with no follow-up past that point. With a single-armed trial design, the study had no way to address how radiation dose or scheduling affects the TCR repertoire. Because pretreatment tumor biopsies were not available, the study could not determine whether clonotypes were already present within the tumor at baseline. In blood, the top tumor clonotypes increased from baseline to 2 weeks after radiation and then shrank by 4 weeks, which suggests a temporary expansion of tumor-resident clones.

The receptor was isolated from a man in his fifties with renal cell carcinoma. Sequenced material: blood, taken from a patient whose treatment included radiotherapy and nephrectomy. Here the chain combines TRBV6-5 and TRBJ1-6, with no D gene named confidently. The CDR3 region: CASSYGGTTNSPLHF. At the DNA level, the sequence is TGTGCCAGCAGTTACGGTGGCACCACCAATTCACCCCTCCACTTT.